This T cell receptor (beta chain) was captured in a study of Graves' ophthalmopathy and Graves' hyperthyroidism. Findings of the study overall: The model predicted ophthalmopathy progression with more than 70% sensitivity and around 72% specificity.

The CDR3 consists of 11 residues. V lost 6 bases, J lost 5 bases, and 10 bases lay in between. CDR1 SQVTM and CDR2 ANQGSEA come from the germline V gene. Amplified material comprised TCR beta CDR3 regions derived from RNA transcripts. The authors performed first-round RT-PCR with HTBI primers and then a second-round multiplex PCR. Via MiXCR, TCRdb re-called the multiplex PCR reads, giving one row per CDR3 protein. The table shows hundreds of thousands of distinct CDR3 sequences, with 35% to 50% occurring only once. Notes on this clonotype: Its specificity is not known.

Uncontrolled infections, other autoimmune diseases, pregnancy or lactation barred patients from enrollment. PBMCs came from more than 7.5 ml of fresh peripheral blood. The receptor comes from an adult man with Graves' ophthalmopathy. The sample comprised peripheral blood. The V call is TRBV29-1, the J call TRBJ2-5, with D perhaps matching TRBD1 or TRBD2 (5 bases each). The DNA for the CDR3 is TGCAGCGTGGGGACCGTCGAGACCCAGTACTTC. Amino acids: CSVGTVETQYF.